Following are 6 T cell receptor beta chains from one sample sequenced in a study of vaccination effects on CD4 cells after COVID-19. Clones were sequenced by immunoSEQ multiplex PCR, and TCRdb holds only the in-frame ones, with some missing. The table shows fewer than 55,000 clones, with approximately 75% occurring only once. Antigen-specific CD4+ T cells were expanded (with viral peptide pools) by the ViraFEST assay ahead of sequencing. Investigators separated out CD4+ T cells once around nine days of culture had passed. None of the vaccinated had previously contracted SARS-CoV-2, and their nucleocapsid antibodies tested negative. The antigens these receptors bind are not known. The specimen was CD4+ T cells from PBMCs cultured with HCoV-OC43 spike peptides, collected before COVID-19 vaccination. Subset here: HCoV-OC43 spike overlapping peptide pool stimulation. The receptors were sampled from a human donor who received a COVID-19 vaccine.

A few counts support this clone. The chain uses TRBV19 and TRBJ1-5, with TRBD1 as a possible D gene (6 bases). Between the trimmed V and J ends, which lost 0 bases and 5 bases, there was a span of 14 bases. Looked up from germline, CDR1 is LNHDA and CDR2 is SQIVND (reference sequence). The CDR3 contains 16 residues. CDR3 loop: CASSIERGRGDQPQHF. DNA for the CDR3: TGTGCCAGTAGTATAGAGCGGGGGCGCGGGGATCAGCCCCAGCATTTT.

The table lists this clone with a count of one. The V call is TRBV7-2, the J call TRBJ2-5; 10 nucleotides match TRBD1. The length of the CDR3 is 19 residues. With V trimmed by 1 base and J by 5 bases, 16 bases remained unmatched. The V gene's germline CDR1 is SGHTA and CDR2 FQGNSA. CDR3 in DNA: TGTGCCAGCAGCTTAGGGGACAGGGGATGGGGGGGGCGATTTGAGACCCAGTACTTC. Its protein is CASSLGDRGWGGRFETQYF. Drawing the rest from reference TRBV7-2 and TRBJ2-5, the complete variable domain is GAGVSQSPSNKVTEKGKDVELRCDPISGHTALYWYRQSLGQGLEFLIYFQGNSAPDKSGLPSDRFSAERTGGSVSTLTIQRTQQEDSAVYLCASSLGDRGWGGRFETQYFGPGTRLLVL.

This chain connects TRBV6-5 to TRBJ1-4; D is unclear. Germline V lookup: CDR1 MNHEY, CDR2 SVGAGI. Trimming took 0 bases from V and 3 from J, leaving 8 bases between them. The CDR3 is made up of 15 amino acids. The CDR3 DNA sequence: TGTGCCAGCAGTTACTCGAGACGGTCTAATGAAAAACTGTTTTTT. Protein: CASSYSRRSNEKLFF.

CDR3 DNA: TGCGCCAGCAGCTTGGGTCCTAGCGGGGGGGAGACCCAGTACTTC. Protein product: CASSLGPSGGETQYF. The V call is TRBV5-1, the J call TRBJ2-5, with 11 bases fitting TRBD2. CDR1 and CDR2 from the germline V gene are SGHRS and YFSETQ. This CDR3 has 15 residues. The V and J ends lost 0 bases and 5 bases, in that order; junction bases with no gene match: 3.

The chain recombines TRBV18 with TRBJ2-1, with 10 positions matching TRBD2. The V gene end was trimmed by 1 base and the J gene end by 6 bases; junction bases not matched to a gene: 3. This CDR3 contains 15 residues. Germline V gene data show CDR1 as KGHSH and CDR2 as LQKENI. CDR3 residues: CASSPLPSGGNEQFF. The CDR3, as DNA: TGTGCCAGCTCACCACTCCCTAGCGGGGGCAATGAGCAGTTCTTC.

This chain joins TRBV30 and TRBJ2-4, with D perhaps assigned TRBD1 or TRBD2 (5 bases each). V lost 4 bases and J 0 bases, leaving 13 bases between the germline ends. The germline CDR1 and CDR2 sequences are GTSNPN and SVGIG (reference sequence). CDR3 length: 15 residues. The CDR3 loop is CAWTGRGEAKNIQYF. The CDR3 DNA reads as TGTGCCTGGACAGGGAGAGGGGAAGCCAAAAACATTCAGTACTTC.